Shown below are 21 T cell receptor beta chains from a single sample sequenced in a study of cytomegalovirus exposure and HLA in healthy donors. The study ran its PCR with 60 Vbeta and 13 Jbeta primers. Using immunoSEQ multiplex PCR, the repertoire was profiled, and TCRdb retains in-frame clones only, with some absent. The sample yields around 300,000 clones, over 85% seen once. Material: PBMCs. Receptors were obtained from a woman under 30 in good health and CMV-seronegative.

The CDR3 DNA follows: TGCGCCAGCAGCCAAGGGACTAGCGGGGGGGCTCTCAATGAGCAGTTCTTC. It yields the protein CASSQGTSGGALNEQFF. The V and J genes are TRBV5-1 and TRBJ2-1, with 16 bases lining up with TRBD2. The germline V gene has CDR1 SGHRS and CDR2 YFSETQ. The CDR3 is 17 residues long. V lost 4 bases, J lost 6 bases, and 7 bases stayed unmatched.

The rearrangement uses TRBV6-1 and TRBJ2-2, with D hard to call. Germline CDR1 reads MNHNS; CDR2 reads SASEGT. The length of the CDR3 is 15 residues. Trimming shortened V by 2 bases and J by 3 bases, and 10 bases separated the two germline ends. The CDR3 sequence: CASSEPPVYTGELFF. Written as DNA, the CDR3 is TGTGCCAGCAGTGAACCGCCGGTCTACACCGGGGAGCTGTTTTTT.

CDR3 coding DNA: TGTGCCAGTAGTATTCTGGGCCCCAGAGGGGGCGGGCTCGGGGATTCACCCCTCCACTTT. It is translated as CASSILGPRGGGLGDSPLHF. This chain connects TRBV19 to TRBJ1-6; 7 nucleotides agree with TRBD1. Trimming took 3 bases from V and 8 from J; bases not matched to a gene: 22. The CDR3 length is 20 residues. Germline V gene sequence: CDR1 LNHDA, CDR2 SQIVND (reference sequence).

This clone was seen just once. The CDR3 nucleotides read TGCGCCAGCAGTGATAGAGGGACAGGGGGGGGTTCCCAGCATTTT. Its translation is CASSDRGTGGGSQHF. The rearrangement links TRBV10-2 to TRBJ1-5; 11 bases match TRBD1. This CDR3 is 15 amino acids long. Per the germline V gene, CDR1 is WSHSY and CDR2 is SAAADI. V gave up 3 bases and J gave up 11 bases; unmatched junction bases: 9.

This clone was counted a single time. The J gene is TRBJ2-3, the V gene TRBV5-1; D is uncertain. With 4 bases removed from V and 0 bases from J, the gap between germline ends came to 12 bases. CDR1 and CDR2 (germline): SGHRS, YFSETQ. The CDR3 contains 15 residues. The CDR3 here is CASSPYTSSTDTQYF. CDR3 bases: TGCGCCAGCAGCCCATACACGTCTAGCACAGATACGCAGTATTTT.

The gene calls are TRBV11-1 and TRBJ2-7; 9 positions match TRBD1. J was trimmed by 6 bases and V by 5 bases; bases with no gene match: 8. The length of the CDR3 is 14 residues. The germline V gene encodes CDR1 SGHAT and CDR2 FQDESV (reference sequence). The CDR3 sequence is CASSPRDRASEQYF. In DNA, the CDR3 is TGTGCCAGCAGCCCTCGGGACAGGGCAAGCGAGCAGTACTTC.

This rearrangement joins TRBV2 to TRBJ2-3, with 9 bases matching TRBD2. This CDR3 is 14 amino acids long. Germline assignment: CDR1 SNHLY and CDR2 FYNNEI. V was pared by 6 bases and J by 1 base, with 2 bases of the junction left unmatched. CDR3 loop: CASSVAGGTDTQYF. DNA for the CDR3: TGTGCCAGCAGCGTAGCGGGAGGCACAGATACGCAGTATTTT.

CDR3 region: CASSIQRGGRTDTQYF. The DNA of the CDR3 is TGTGCCAGCAGCATACAGCGGGGGGGCAGGACAGATACGCAGTATTTT. V and J are TRBV7-9 and TRBJ2-3, with 10 bases identical to TRBD2. This CDR3 region has 16 residues. Germline CDR1 is SEHNR and CDR2 is FQNEAQ (reference sequence). V dropped 5 bases and J dropped 3; count of bases not matched to a gene: 8.

This clone appeared once. The chain joins TRBV19 to TRBJ2-1, with 7 bases fitting TRBD1. The junction had 7 bases not matched to a gene; V was cut back by 8 bases and J by 0 bases. CDR3 size: 15 residues. Germline V CDR1 and CDR2: LNHDA, SQIVND (reference sequence). The CDR3 spells CASRSDRNSYNEQFF. The DNA of the CDR3 is TGTGCCAGTCGATCGGACAGGAACTCCTACAATGAGCAGTTCTTC.

V and J are TRBV2 and TRBJ2-5; the match to TRBD2 covers 9 bases. The better agreement between TRBJ2-7 and the DNA end casts doubt on the J call. Germline CDR1 and CDR2: SNHLY and FYNNEI. This CDR3 contains 15 residues. CDR3 nucleotides: TGTGCCAGCAAGGAGAGCGGGGGGCCCGCCTACGAGCAGTACTTC. Translating it yields CASKESGGPAYEQYF.

V and J are TRBV5-1 and TRBJ1-3; 7 bases are shared with TRBD1. Losses at the gene ends were 4 bases for V and 4 bases for J; bases not matched to a gene: 5. Germline V gene lookup returns CDR1 SGHRS and CDR2 YFSETQ. This CDR3 comprises 14 residues. The CDR3 reads CASSPTGVGNTIYF. CDR3 nucleotides: TGCGCCAGCAGCCCCACAGGGGTCGGAAACACCATATATTTT.

The CDR3 nucleotides read TGTGCCAGCAGCCGAGGTACGGACTTCAGGGGTGGGGATGAGCAGTTCTTC. Its protein product is CASSRGTDFRGGDEQFF. V usage is TRBV5-8 and J usage is TRBJ2-1; D may be TRBD1 (6 bases). Trimming left V 4 bases short and J 8 bases short, with 25 bases between. Germline-derived CDR1 and CDR2 are SGHTS and YDEGEE. There are 17 residues in the CDR3.

This chain connects TRBV30 to TRBJ2-2; tentatively, D is TRBD2 (5 bases). The CDR3 spans 13 residues. Trimming removed 6 bases at V and 4 bases at J, with 12 bases between. In germline, CDR1 is GTSNPN, CDR2 SVGIG (reference sequence). The CDR3 spells CACRGLRTGELFF. The CDR3, as DNA: TGTGCCTGCCGTGGACTTCGCACCGGGGAGCTGTTTTTT.

The V call is TRBV6-5, the J call TRBJ2-2, with D possibly being TRBD2 (5 bases). Germline CDR1 and CDR2: MNHEY and SVGAGI. Trimming shortened V by 5 bases and J by 7 bases, and 14 bases separated the two germline ends. There are 14 residues in the CDR3. In DNA, the CDR3 is TGTGCCAGCAGTCCGGAGTTGAGCGGCGGGGAGCTGTTTTTT. Its translation: CASSPELSGGELFF.

This rearrangement joins TRBV27 to TRBJ2-5; D might be TRBD1 (6 bases). The J call is doubtful: the DNA matches TRBJ2-7 better. The CDR3 is 14 residues long. Germline V gene sequence: CDR1 MNHEY, CDR2 SMNVEV (reference sequence). The CDR3 DNA reads TGTGCCAGCAGTTTAGGAGTGGACAGCTACGAGCAGTACTTC. Translated, it gives CASSLGVDSYEQYF.

This clone was detected only a few times. The gene calls are TRBV9 and TRBJ1-1, with D unresolved. Per the germline V gene, CDR1 is SGDLS and CDR2 is YYNGEE. The V end lost 0 bases, the J end lost 5 bases, and 11 bases lay between the germline ends. There are 14 residues in the CDR3. CDR3 sequence: CASSVEGGDTEAFF. Written as DNA, the CDR3 is TGTGCCAGCAGCGTAGAGGGCGGGGATACTGAAGCTTTCTTT.

The V and J genes are TRBV7-9 and TRBJ1-2, with 11 bases matching TRBD1. Germline loops: CDR1 SEHNR, CDR2 FQNEAQ (reference sequence). The CDR3 loop spans 15 amino acids. Trimming took 5 bases from V and 8 from J; bases not matched to a gene: 10. CDR3 loop: CASSGPGQGASGYTF. The CDR3 DNA sequence: TGTGCCAGCAGCGGACCCGGACAGGGGGCATCGGGCTACACCTTC.

The rearrangement links TRBV19 to TRBJ1-1; possible D gene TRBD1, 5 bases. Germline V gives CDR1 LNHDA, CDR2 SQIVND (reference sequence). V dropped 0 bases and J dropped 8 bases, with 16 bases sitting between them. The CDR3 spans 15 residues. The CDR3 bases are TGTGCCAGTAGTATAGATCACGGCAGGGTGGGGGAAGCTTTCTTT. Amino acids: CASSIDHGRVGEAFF.

The chain links TRBV4-1 to TRBJ1-1; D is unresolved. This CDR3 comprises 17 residues. Germline V gene sequence: CDR1 MGHRA, CDR2 YSYEKL. V gave up 4 bases and J gave up 0 bases, with 18 bases separating them. The CDR3 region is CASSLPLDLGVNTEAFF. The DNA for the CDR3 is TGCGCCAGCAGCCTCCCGCTCGACCTGGGAGTGAACACTGAAGCTTTCTTT.

The CDR3 protein is CASSDGQGAGNTEAFF. CDR3 in DNA: TGTGCCAGCAGCGATGGACAGGGGGCAGGGAACACTGAAGCTTTCTTT. This chain links TRBV9 with TRBJ1-1; 11 bases agree with TRBD1. The CDR3 contains 16 residues. Germline assignment: CDR1 SGDLS and CDR2 YYNGEE. With 3 bases clipped from V and 1 base from J, the junction kept 5 bases outside the gene matches.

The chain carries TRBV6-5 and TRBJ1-5; D may be TRBD1 (5 bases). This CDR3 is 13 amino acids long. In germline, CDR1 is MNHEY, CDR2 SVGAGI. Between the trimmed V and J ends, which lost 6 bases and 5 bases, there was a span of 11 bases. The CDR3 DNA follows: TGTGCCAGCAGGCGGGACGGCGATCAGCCCCAGCATTTT. Translated: CASRRDGDQPQHF.